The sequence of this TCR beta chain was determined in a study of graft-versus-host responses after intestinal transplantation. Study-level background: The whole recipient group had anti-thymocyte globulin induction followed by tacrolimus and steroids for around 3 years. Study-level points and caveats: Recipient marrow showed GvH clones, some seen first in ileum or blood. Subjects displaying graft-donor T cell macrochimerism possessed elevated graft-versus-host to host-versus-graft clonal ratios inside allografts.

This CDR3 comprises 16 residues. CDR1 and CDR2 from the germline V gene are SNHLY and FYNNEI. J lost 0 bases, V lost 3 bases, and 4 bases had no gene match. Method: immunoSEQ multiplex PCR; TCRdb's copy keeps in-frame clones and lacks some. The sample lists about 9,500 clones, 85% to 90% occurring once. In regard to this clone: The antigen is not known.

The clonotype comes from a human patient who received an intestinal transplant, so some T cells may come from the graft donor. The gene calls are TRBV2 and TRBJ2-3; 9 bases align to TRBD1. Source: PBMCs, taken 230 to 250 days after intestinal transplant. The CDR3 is CASSETDRGSTDTQYF. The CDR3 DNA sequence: TGTGCCAGCAGTGAGACGGACAGGGGTAGCACAGATACGCAGTATTTT.